The 9 T cell receptor beta chains below were found in one sample sequenced in a study of cytotoxic CD8 clonotypes in ibrutinib-treated CLL. Method: immunoSEQ multiplex PCR; TCRdb's copy keeps in-frame clones and lacks some. The sample includes about 120,000 clones, under 70% of them seen just once. This specimen was PBMCs, taken after 24 months of ibrutinib treatment. The receptors were gathered from a human donor with chronic lymphocytic leukemia.

CDR3 sequence (DNA): TGTGCCACCAGCAGAAAGGCGCCTGCAGCGAACGAGCAGTACTTC. Encoded protein: CATSRKAPAANEQYF. V usage is TRBV15 and J usage is TRBJ2-7; no definite D call. Trimming took off 2 bases at V and 5 bases at J, with 16 bases between the two ends. Germline values: CDR1 LNHNV, CDR2 YYDKDF (reference sequence). The CDR3 runs 15 residues. The variable domain in full, completed from reference TRBV15 and TRBJ2-7, reads DAMVIQNPRYQVTQFGKPVTLSCSQTLNHNVMYWYQQKSSQAPKLLFHYYDKDFNNEADTPDNFQSRRPNTSFCFLDIRSPGLGDTAMYLCATSRKAPAANEQYFGPGTRLTVT.

The chain combines TRBV6-5 with TRBJ1-2; the D is unclear. The length of the CDR3 is 14 residues. Germline CDR1 MNHEY, CDR2 SVGAGI. Trimming pared 5 bases from V and 8 bases from J, leaving 18 bases between. The CDR3 region is CASSSDPRVGGYTF. CDR3 bases: TGTGCCAGCAGTAGTGACCCGCGAGTGGGAGGCTACACCTTC.

The chain combines TRBV30 with TRBJ1-1, with D uncertain. The CDR3 runs to 13 residues. V gave up 5 bases and J gave up 6 bases, with 16 bases separating them. Germline V gives CDR1 GTSNPN, CDR2 SVGIG (reference sequence). Here the CDR3 DNA reads TGTGCCTGGGATTTGGGTCTCGGGGCTGAAGCTTTCTTT. Its translation is CAWDLGLGAEAFF.

CDR3 in DNA: TGTGCCAGCAGTCGGATAGAGGGTGACTATCAGCCCCAGCATTTT. Its protein is CASSRIEGDYQPQHF. The chain combines TRBV28 with TRBJ1-5; no definite D call. This CDR3 spans 15 amino acids. V was shortened by 5 bases and J by 5 bases, with 16 bases between the two germline ends. Germline CDR1 reads MDHEN; CDR2 reads SYDVKM.

V is TRBV20-1 and J is TRBJ1-2; perhaps TRBD1 as D (5 bases). V was trimmed by 6 bases and J by 6 bases, leaving 8 bases between them. The CDR3 runs 10 residues. CDR1 is DFQATT, CDR2 SNEGSKA, per germline (reference sequence). As DNA, the CDR3 is TGCAGTGCCGCCAGGGATGGCTACACCTTC. It codes for CSAARDGYTF.

The chain employs TRBV9 and TRBJ1-5; possible D gene TRBD1, 5 bases. The CDR3 extends over 15 amino acids. The germline CDR1 and CDR2 sequences are SGDLS and YYNGEE. Trimming cost V 0 bases and J 6 bases, with 13 bases left between them. The CDR3 DNA is TGTGCCAGCAGCGTAGGGGGGAAGGAAGGTCAGCCCCAGCATTTT. Encoded protein: CASSVGGKEGQPQHF.

The chain links TRBV5-1 to TRBJ2-3; 12 bases line up with TRBD2. The CDR3 has 16 amino acids. V lost 2 bases, J lost 2 bases, and 3 bases stayed unmatched. Germline V gene data show CDR1 as SGHRS and CDR2 as YFSETQ. CDR3 residues: CASSLRTSGITDTQYF. Written as DNA, the CDR3 is TGCGCCAGCAGCTTAAGGACTAGCGGGATCACAGATACGCAGTATTTT.

The genes are TRBV2 and TRBJ2-7, with D perhaps matching TRBD2 (6 bases). The ends were cut back, 7 bases at V and 0 bases at J, with 13 bases in the middle. CDR3 length equals 14 residues. Germline V gene sequence: CDR1 SNHLY, CDR2 FYNNEI. The CDR3 DNA reads as TGTGCCAGCAAGGTAGGAGGGCCCTCCTACGAGCAGTACTTC. This codes for CASKVGGPSYEQYF. Looking up the rest from reference TRBV2 and TRBJ2-7 gives the full variable domain: EPEVTQTPSHQVTQMGQEVILRCVPISNHLYFYWYRQILGQKVEFLVSFYNNEISEKSEIFDDQFSVERPDGSNFTLKIRSTKLEDSAMYFCASKVGGPSYEQYFGPGTRLTVT.

This clone has just a few counts. The chain has TRBV4-1 and TRBJ2-7, with no clear D. CDR1 is MGHRA and CDR2 is YSYEKL in the germline V gene. V was trimmed by 4 bases and J by 0 bases, leaving 10 bases between them. The CDR3 covers 14 residues. In nucleotides, the CDR3 is TGCGCCAGCAGCCCGAGAGAAAGCTCCTACGAGCAGTACTTC. Encoded protein: CASSPRESSYEQYF.